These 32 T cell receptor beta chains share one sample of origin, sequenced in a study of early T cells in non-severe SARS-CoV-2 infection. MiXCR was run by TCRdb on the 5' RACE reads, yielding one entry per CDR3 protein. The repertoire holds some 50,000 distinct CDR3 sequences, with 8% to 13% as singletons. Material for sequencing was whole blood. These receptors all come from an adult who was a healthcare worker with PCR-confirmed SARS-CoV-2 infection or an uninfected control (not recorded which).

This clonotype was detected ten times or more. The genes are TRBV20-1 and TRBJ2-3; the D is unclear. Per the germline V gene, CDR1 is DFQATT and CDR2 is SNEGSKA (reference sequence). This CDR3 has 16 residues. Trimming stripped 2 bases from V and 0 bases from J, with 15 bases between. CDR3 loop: CSARQGPLPSTDTQYF. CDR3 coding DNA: TGCAGTGCTAGACAAGGGCCCTTGCCTAGCACAGATACGCAGTATTTT.

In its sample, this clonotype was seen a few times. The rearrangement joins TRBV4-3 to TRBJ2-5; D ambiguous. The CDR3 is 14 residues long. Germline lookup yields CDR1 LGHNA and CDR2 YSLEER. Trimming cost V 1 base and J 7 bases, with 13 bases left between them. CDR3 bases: TGCGCCAGCAGCCAAGTTCAGCAATCGGGGACCCAGTACTTC. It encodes CASSQVQQSGTQYF.

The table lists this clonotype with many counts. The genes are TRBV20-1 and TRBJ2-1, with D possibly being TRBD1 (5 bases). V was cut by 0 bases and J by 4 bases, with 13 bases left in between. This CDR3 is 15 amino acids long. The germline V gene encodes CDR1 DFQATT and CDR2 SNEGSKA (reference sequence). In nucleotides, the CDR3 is TGCAGTGCTAGAGAGCTCGGACATGAATACAATGAGCAGTTCTTC. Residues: CSARELGHEYNEQFF.

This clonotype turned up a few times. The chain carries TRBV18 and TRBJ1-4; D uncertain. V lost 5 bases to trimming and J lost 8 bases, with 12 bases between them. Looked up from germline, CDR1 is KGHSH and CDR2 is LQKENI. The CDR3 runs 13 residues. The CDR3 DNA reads TGTGCCAGCTCAAGAGGGTCGAAGGAAAAACTGTTTTTT. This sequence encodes CASSRGSKEKLFF.

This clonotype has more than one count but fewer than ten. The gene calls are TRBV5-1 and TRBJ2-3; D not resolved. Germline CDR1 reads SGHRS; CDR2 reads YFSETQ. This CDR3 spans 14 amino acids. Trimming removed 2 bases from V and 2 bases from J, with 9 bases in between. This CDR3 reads CASSFGLDTDTQYF. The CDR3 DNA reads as TGCGCCAGCAGCTTTGGATTGGACACAGATACGCAGTATTTT.

CDR3 amino acids: CASSLMRVGTEAFF. CDR3 DNA sequence: TGTGCCAGCAGCTTAATGCGGGTCGGCACTGAAGCTTTCTTT. The chain couples TRBV7-3 to TRBJ1-1; D remains unclear. V lost 1 base, J lost 4 bases, and 10 bases lay in between. Germline lookup yields CDR1 SGHTA and CDR2 FQGTGA. The CDR3 consists of 14 residues.

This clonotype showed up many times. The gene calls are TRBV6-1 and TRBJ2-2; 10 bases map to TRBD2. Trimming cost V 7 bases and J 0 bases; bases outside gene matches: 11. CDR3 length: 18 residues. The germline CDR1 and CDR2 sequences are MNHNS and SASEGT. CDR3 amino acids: CASTSSVAGGSNTGELFF. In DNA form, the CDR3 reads TGTGCCAGCACCTCGTCGGTAGCGGGGGGCTCGAACACCGGGGAGCTGTTTTTT.

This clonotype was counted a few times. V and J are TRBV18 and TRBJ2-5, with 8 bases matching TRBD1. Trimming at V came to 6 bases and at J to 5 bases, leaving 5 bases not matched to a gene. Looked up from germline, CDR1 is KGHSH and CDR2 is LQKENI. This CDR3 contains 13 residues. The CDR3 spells CASSPTGAETQYF. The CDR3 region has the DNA TGTGCCAGCTCGCCGACAGGGGCTGAGACCCAGTACTTC.

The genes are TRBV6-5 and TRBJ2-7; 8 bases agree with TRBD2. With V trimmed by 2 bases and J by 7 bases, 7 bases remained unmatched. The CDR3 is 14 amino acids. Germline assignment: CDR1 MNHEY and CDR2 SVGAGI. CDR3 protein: CASSYGSGTSEQYF. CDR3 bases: TGTGCCAGCAGTTACGGTAGCGGGACGAGTGAGCAGTACTTC.

This CDR3 is CASMRNPSSGANVLTF. The CDR3 DNA reads TGTGCCAGCATGCGGAACCCCTCCTCTGGGGCCAACGTCCTGACTTTC. The rearrangement uses TRBV6-1 and TRBJ2-6; D call uncertain. CDR1 is MNHNS, CDR2 SASEGT, per germline. V lost 7 bases and J 0 bases, leaving 13 bases between the germline ends. This CDR3 spans 16 amino acids.

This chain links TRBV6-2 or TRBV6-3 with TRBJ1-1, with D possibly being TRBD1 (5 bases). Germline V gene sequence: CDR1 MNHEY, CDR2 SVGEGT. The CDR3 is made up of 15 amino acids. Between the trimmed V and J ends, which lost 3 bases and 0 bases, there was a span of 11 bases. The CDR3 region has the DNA TGTGCCAGCAGTTATACAGGCGAAGTGAACACTGAAGCTTTCTTT. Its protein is CASSYTGEVNTEAFF.

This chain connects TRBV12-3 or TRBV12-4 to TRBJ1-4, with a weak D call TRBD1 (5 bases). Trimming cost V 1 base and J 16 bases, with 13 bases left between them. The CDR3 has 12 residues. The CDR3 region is CASSLGTDTEFF. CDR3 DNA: TGTGCCAGCAGTTTAGGGACGGACACGGAGTTTTTT.

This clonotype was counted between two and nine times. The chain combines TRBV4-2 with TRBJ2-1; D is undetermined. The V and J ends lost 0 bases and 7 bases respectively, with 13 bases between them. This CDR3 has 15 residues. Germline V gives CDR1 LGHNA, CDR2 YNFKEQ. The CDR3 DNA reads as TGTGCCAGCAGCCAAGATCCTCAAGAACCTAATGAGCAGTTCTTC. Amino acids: CASSQDPQEPNEQFF.

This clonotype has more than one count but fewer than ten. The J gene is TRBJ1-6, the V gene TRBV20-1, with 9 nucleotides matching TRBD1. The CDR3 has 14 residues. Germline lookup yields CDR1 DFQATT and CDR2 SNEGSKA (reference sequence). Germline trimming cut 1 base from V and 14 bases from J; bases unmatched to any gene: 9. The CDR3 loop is CSARVVVGQGTLHF. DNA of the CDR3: TGCAGTGCTAGAGTAGTCGTGGGACAGGGAACCCTCCACTTT.

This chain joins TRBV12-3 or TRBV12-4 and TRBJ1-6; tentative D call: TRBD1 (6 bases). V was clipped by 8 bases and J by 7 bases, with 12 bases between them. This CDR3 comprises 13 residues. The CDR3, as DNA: TGTGCCAGCCAAGGGACAACCAATTCACCCCTCCACTTT. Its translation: CASQGTTNSPLHF.

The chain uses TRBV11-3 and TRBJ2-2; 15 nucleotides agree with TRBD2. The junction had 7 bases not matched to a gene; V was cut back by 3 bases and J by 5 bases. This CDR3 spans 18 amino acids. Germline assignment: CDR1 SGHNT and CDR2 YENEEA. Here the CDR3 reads CASSLGLAGGLGTGELFF. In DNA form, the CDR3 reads TGTGCCAGCAGCTTGGGACTAGCGGGAGGTCTGGGTACCGGGGAGCTGTTTTTT.

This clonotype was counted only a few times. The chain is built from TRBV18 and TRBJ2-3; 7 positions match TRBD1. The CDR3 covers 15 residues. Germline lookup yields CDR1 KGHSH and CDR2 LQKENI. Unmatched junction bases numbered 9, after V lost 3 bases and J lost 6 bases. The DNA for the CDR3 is TGTGCCAGCTCACCCTGGGACAGTCCAAGGGATACGCAGTATTTT. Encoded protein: CASSPWDSPRDTQYF.

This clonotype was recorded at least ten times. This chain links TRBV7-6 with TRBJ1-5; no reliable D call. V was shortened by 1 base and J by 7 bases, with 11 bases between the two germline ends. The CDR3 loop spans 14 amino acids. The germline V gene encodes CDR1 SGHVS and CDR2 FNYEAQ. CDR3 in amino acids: CASSLDTSRQPQHF. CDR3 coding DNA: TGTGCCAGCAGCTTAGACACTAGCAGGCAGCCCCAGCATTTT.

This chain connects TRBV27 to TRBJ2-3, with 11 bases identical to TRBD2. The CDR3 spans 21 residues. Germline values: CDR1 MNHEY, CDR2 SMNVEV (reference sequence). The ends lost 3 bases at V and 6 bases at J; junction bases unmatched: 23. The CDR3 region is CASSLTSGNRGVTEGRDTQYF. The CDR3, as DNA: TGTGCCAGCAGTTTGACTAGCGGGAATAGGGGGGTCACCGAGGGTCGGGATACGCAGTATTTT.

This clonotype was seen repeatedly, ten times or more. For the CDR3, the DNA is TGTGCCAGCAGCACACCGGGGGGGCCGGGTAATGAGCAGTTCTTC. This translates into CASSTPGGPGNEQFF. The chain couples TRBV5-4 to TRBJ2-1; 8 bases are a match to TRBD2. Per germline, CDR1 SGHNT and CDR2 YYREEE (reference sequence). The CDR3 runs to 15 residues. J gave up 7 bases and V 4 bases, and 10 bases lay outside the gene matches.

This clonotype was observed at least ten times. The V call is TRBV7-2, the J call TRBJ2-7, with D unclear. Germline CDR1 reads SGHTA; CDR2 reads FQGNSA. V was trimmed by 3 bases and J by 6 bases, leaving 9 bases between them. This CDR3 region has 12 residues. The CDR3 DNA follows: TGTGCCAGCAGCTTGACTCGGGCCGAGCAGTACTTC. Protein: CASSLTRAEQYF.

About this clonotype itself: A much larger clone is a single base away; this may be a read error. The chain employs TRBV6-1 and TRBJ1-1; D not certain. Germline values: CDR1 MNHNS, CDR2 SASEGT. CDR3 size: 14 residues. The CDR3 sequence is CASSVHQVNTEVFF. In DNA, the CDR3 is TGTGCCAGCAGCGTACATCAGGTGAACACTGAAGTTTTCTTT.

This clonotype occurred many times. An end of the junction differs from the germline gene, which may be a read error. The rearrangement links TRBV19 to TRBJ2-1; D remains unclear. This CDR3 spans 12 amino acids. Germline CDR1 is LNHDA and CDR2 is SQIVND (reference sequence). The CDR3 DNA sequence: TGTGCCAGTAGTATAGGGTTAAGGAACCTACACTTC. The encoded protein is CASSIGLRNLHF.

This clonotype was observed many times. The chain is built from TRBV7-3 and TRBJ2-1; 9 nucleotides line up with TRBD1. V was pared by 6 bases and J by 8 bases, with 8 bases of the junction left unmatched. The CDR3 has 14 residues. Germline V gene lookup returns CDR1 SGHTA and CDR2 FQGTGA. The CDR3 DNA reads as TGTGCCAGCAGGAAAGGACAGGGGCGGGATGAGCAGTTCTTC. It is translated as CASRKGQGRDEQFF.

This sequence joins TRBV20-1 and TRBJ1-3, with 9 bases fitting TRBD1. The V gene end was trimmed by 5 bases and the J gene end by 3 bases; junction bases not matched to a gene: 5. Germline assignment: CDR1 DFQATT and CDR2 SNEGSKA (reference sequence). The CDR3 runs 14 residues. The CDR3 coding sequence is TGCAGTGCTGGGCGGACAGGGGATGGAAACACCATATATTTT. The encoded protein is CSAGRTGDGNTIYF.

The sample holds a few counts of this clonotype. CDR3 sequence: CASRPSGITPDTQYF. CDR3 nucleotides: TGTGCCAGCCGCCCCTCCGGGATCACTCCTGATACGCAGTATTTT. The chain has TRBV2 and TRBJ2-3; D might be TRBD2 (5 bases). The germline CDR1 and CDR2 sequences are SNHLY and FYNNEI. The V end was cut by 8 bases, the J end by 6 bases, with 21 bases between. This CDR3 is 15 amino acids long.

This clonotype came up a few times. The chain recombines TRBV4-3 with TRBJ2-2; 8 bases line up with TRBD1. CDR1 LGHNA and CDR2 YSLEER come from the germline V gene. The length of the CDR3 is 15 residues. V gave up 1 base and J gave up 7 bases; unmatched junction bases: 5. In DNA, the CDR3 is TGCGCCAGCAGCCAAGCGGACAGGGATGACGGGGAGCTGTTTTTT. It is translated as CASSQADRDDGELFF.

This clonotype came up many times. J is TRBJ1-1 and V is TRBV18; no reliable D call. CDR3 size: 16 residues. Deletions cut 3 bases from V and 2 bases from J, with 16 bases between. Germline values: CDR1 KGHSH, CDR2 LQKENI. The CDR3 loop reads CASSPTAVPPNTEAFF. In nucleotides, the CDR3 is TGTGCCAGCTCACCGACGGCCGTTCCTCCTAACACTGAAGCTTTCTTT.

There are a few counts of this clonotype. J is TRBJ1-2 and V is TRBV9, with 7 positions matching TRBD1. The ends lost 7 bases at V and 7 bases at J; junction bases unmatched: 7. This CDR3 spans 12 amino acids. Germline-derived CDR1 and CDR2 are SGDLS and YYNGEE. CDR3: CASSPPGGGYTF. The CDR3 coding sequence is TGTGCCAGCTCCCCCCCAGGGGGTGGCTACACCTTC. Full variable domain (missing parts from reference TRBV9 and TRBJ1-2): DSGVTQTPKHLITATGQRVTLRCSPRSGDLSVYWYQQSLDQGLQFLIQYYNGEERAKGNILERFSAQQFPDLHSELNLSSLELGDSALYFCASSPPGGGYTFGSGTRLTVV.

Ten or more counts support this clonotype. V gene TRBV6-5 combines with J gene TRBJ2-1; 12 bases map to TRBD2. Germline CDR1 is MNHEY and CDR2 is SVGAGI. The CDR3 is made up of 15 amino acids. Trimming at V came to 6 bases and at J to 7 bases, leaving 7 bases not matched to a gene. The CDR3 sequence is CASSPLAGGSNEQFF. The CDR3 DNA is TGTGCCAGCAGCCCACTAGCGGGGGGTTCAAATGAGCAGTTCTTC.

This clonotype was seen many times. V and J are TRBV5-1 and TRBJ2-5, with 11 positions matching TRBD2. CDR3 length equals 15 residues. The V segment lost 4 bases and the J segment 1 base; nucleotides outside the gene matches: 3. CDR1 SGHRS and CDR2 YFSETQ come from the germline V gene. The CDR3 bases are TGCGCCAGCAGCGGAGGACTAGCGGGCCAAGAGACCCAGTACTTC. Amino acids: CASSGGLAGQETQYF.

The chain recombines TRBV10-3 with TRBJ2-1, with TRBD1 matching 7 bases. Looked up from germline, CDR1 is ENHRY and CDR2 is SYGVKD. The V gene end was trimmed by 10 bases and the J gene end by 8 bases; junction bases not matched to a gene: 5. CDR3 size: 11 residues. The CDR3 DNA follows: TGTGCCACCAGACAGGGAGATGAGCAGTTCTTC. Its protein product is CATRQGDEQFF.